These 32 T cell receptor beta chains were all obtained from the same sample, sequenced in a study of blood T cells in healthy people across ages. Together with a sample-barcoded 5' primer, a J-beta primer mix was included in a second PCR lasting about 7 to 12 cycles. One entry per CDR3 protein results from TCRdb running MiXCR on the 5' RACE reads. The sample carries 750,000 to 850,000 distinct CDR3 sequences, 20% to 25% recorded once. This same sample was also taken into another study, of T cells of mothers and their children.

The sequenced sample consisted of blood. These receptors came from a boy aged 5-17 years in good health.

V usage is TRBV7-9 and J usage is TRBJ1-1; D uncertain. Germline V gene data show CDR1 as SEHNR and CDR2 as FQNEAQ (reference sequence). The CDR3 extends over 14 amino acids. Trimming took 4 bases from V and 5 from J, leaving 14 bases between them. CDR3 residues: CASSSTNRGTEAFF. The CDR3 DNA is TGTGCCAGCAGCTCGACCAACCGGGGAACTGAAGCTTTCTTT.

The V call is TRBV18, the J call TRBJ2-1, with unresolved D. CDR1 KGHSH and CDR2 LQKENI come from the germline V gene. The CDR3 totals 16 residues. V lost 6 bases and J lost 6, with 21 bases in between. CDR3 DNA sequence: TGTGCCAGCTCGCCCAGTCCCCCCACTACGGGCAATGAGCAGTTCTTC. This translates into CASSPSPPTTGNEQFF.

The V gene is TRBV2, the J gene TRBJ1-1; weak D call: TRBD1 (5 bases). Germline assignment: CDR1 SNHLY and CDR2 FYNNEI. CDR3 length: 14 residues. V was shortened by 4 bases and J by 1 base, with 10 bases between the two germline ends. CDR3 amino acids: CASSAGRQNTEAFF. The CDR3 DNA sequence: TGTGCCAGCAGTGCGGGACGGCAGAACACTGAAGCTTTCTTT.

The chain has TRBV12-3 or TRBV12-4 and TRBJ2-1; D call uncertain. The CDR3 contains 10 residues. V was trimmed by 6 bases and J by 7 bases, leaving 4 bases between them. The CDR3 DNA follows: TGTGCCAGCAGCATGAATGAGCAGTTCTTC. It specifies CASSMNEQFF.

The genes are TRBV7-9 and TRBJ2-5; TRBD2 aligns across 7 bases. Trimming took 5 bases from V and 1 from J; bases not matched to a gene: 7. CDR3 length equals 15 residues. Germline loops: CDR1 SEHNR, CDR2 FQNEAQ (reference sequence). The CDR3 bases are TGTGCCAGCAGCGCTAGGTCTAGCGGCCAAGAGACCCAGTACTTC. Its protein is CASSARSSGQETQYF.

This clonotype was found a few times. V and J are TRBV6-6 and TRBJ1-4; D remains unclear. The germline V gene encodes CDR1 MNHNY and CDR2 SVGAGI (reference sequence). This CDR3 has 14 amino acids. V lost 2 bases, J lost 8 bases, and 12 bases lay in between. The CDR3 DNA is TGTGCCAGCAGTTACAAGAGCTCGGGGGAAAAACTGTTTTTT. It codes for CASSYKSSGEKLFF.

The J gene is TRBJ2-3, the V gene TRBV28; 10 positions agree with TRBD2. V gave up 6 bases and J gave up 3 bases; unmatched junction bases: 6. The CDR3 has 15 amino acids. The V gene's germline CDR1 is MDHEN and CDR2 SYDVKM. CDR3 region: CASSPSGGQTDTQYF. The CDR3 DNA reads TGTGCCAGCAGCCCTAGCGGGGGTCAAACAGATACGCAGTATTTT.

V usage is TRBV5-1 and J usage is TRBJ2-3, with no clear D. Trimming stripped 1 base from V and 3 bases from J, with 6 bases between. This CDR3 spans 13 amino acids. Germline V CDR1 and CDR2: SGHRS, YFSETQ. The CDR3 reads CASSLTVTDTQYF. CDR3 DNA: TGCGCCAGCAGCTTGACAGTGACAGATACGCAGTATTTT.

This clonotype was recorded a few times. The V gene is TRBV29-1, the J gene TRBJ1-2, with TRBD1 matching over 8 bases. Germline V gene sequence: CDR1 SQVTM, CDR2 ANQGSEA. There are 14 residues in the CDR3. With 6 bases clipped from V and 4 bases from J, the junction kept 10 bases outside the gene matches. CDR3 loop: CSVAGPTGGYGYTF. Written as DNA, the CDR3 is TGCAGCGTGGCAGGACCCACAGGGGGCTATGGCTACACCTTC.

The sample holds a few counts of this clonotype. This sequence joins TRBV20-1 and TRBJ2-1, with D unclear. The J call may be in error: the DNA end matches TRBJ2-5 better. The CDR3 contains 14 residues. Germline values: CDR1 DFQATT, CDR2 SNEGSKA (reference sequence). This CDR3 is CSARGAPVGETQYF. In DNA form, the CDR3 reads TGCAGTGCTAGAGGGGCCCCGGTGGGAGAGACCCAGTACTTC.

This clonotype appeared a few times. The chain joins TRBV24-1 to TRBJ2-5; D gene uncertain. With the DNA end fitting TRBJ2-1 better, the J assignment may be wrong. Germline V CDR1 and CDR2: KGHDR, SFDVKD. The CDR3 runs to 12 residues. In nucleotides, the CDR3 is TGTGCCACCAGTGATGAGGCTTTTCAGCAGTTCTTC. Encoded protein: CATSDEAFQQFF.

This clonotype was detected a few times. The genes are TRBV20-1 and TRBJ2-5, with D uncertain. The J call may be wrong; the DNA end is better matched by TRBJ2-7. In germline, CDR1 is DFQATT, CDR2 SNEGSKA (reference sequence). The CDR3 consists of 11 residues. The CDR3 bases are TGCAGTGCTAGGAAGGGTCACGAGCAGTACTTC. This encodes CSARKGHEQYF.

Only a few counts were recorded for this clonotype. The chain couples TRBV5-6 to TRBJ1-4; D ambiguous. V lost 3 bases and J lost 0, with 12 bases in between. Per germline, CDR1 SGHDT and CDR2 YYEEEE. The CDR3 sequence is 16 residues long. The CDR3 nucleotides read TGTGCCAGCAGCTCCCGAGGCTTTGCAACTAATGAAAAACTGTTTTTT. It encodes CASSSRGFATNEKLFF. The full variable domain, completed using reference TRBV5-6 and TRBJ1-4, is DAGVTQSPTHLIKTRGQQVTLRCSPKSGHDTVSWYQQALGQGPQFIFQYYEEEERQRGNFPDRFSGHQFPNYSSELNVNALLLGDSALYLCASSSRGFATNEKLFFGSGTQLSVL.

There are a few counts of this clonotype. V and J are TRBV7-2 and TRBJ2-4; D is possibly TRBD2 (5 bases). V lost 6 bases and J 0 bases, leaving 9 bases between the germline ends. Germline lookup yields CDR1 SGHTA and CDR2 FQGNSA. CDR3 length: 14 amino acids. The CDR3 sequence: CASRSGLAKNIQYF. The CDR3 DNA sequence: TGTGCCAGCAGGAGCGGCCTAGCCAAAAACATTCAGTACTTC.

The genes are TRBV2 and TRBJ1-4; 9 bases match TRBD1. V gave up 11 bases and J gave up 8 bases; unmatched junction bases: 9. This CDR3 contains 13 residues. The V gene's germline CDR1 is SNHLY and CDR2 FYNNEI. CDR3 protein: CAHRGLGSEKLFF. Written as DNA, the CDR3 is TGTGCCCACAGGGGGCTGGGAAGCGAAAAACTGTTTTTT.

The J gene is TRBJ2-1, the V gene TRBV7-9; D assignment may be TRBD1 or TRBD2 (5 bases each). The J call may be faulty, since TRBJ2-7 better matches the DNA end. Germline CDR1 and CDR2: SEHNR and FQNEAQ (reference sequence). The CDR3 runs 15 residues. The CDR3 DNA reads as TGTGCCAGCAGCTTAGGGCGAAGGGACGATTACGAGCAGTACTTC. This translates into CASSLGRRDDYEQYF.

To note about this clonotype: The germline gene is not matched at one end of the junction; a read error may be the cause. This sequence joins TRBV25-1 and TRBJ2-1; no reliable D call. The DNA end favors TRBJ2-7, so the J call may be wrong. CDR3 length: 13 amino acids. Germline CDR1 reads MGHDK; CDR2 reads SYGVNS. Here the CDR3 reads CAGSVQLGYEQYF. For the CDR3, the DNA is TGTGCCGGCAGTGTCCAATTGGGCTACGAGCAGTACTTC.

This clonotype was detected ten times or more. The chain's CDR3 is CASSLRPSGGQPQHF. CDR3 nucleotide sequence: TGTGCCAGCAGTTTACGCCCCTCAGGGGGCCAGCCCCAGCATTTT. This chain joins TRBV28 and TRBJ1-5; 8 bases are a match to TRBD1. Germline V gives CDR1 MDHEN, CDR2 SYDVKM. This CDR3 is 15 amino acids long. V was clipped by 2 bases and J by 7 bases; unmatched bases: 7.

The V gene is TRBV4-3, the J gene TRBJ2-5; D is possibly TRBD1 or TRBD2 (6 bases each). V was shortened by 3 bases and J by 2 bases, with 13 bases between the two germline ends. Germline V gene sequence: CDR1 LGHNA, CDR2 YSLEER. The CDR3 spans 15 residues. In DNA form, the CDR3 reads TGCGCCAGCAGCCAGTACGGGGGCAAACAAGAGACCCAGTACTTC. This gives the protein CASSQYGGKQETQYF.

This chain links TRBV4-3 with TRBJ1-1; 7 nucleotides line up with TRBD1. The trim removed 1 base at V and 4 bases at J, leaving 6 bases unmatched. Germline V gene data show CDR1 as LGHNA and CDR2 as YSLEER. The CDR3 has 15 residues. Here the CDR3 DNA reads TGCGCCAGCAGCCAAGTCGACAGGGAGTCCACTGAAGCTTTCTTT. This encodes CASSQVDRESTEAFF.

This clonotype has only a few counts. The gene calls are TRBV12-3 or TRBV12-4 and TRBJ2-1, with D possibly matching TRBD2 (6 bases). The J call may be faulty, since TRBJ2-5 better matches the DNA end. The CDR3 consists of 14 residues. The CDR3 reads CASSAAGGQETQYF. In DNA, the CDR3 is TGTGCCAGCAGCGCCGCCGGGGGCCAAGAGACCCAGTACTTC.

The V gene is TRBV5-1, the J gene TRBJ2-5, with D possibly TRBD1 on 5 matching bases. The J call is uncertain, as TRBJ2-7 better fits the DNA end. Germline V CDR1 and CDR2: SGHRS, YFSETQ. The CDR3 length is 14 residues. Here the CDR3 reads CASSVNTGSYEQYF. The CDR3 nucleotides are TGCGCCAGCAGCGTTAATACAGGCTCCTACGAGCAGTACTTC.

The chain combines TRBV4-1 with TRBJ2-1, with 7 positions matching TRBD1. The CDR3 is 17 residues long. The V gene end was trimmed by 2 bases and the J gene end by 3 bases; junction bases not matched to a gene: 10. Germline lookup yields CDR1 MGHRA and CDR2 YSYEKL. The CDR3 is CASSQWPPGTDYNEQFF. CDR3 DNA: TGCGCCAGCAGCCAATGGCCTCCCGGGACAGACTACAATGAGCAGTTCTTC.

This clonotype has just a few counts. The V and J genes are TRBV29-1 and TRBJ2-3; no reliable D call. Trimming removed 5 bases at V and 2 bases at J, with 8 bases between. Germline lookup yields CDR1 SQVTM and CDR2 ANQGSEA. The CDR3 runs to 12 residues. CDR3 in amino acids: CSVSGPTDTQYF. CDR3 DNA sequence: TGCAGCGTTTCGGGCCCCACAGATACGCAGTATTTT.

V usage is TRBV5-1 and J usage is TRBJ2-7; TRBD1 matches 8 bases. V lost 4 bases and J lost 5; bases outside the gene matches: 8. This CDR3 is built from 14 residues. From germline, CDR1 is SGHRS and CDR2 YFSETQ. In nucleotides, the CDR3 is TGCGCCAGCAGCCGCCGGACAGGGTCCGACGAGCAGTACTTC. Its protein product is CASSRRTGSDEQYF.

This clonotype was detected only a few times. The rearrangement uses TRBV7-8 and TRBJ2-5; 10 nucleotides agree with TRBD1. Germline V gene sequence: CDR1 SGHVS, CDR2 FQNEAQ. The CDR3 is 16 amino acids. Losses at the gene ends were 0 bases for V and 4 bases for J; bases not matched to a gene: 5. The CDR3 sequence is CASSLAGDRGAETQYF. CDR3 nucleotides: TGTGCCAGCAGCTTAGCGGGGGACAGGGGTGCAGAGACCCAGTACTTC.

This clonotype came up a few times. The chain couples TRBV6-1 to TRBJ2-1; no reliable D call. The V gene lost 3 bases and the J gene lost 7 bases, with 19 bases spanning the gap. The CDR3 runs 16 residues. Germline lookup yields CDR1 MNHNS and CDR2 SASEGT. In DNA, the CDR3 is TGTGCCAGCAGTGAGAAATCTGTTCTTCTCGGGAATGAGCAGTTCTTC. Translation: CASSEKSVLLGNEQFF.

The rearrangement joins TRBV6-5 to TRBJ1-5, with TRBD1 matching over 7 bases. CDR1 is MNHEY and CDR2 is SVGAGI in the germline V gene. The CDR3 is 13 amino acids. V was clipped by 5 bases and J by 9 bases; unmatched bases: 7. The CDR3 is CASSRDSNSPQHF. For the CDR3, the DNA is TGTGCCAGCAGTCGGGACAGTAATTCGCCCCAGCATTTT.

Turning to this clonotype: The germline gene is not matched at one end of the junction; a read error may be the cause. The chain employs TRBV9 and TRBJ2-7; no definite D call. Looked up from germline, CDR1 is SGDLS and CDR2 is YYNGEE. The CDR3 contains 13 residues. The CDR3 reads CASSVGWPDEQCF. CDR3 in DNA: TGTGCCAGCAGCGTAGGGTGGCCTGACGAGCAGTGCTTC.

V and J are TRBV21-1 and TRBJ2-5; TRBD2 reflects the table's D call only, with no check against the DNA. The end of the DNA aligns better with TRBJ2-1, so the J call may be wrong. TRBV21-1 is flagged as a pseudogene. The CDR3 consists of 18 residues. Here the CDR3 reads CVSSKGLAGVTGRNEQFF. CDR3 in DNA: TGTGTCAGCAGCAAGGGACTAGCGGGAGTTACGGGAAGAAATGAGCAGTTCTTC.

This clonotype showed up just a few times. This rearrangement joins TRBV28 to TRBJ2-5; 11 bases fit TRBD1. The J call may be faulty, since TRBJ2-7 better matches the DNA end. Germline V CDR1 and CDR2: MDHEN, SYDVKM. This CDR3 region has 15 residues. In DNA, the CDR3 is TGTGCCAGCAGTTTGGACAGGGGGCTTCTCTACGAGCAGTACTTC. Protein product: CASSLDRGLLYEQYF.

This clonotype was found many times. The CDR3 sequence is CASSPRRTGTYEQYF. The CDR3 DNA is TGTGCCAGCTCACCAAGACGGACAGGGACATACGAGCAGTACTTC. This chain uses TRBV18 with TRBJ2-7; 8 bases align to TRBD1. This CDR3 has 15 residues. CDR1 KGHSH and CDR2 LQKENI come from the germline V gene. V trimming: 2 bases; J trimming: 4 bases; junction bases outside the gene matches: 7.